This TCR beta chain is from a study of control samples from healthy donors and cancer patients. Some clones are missing from TCRdb's copy, which holds only in-frame ones; the method was immunoSEQ multiplex PCR. The top ten hold 2% to 2.5% of the sample, which has 85,000 to 100,000 clones, about four fifths seen once. This clone was counted a few times. V gave up 1 base and J gave up 1 base, with 10 bases separating them. Germline V gene sequence: CDR1 SEHNR, CDR2 FQNEAQ (reference sequence). This CDR3 has 15 amino acids. This chain uses TRBV7-9 with TRBJ1-1; tentatively, D is TRBD1 (5 bases). The origin of this receptor is a man in his sixties in good health. Sequencing input: blood. The CDR3 DNA follows: TGTGCCAGCAGCTTAGGTTCCGGACAGAACACTGAAGCTTTCTTT. Its protein is CASSLGSGQNTEAFF.